The source of this TCR beta chain is a study of blood T cell repertoires in COVID-19. The wider study: The study drew acute and convalescent COVID-19 samples from the United States, Italy and Spain.

Deletions cut 0 bases from V and 1 base from J, with 7 bases between. This CDR3 spans 14 amino acids. CDR1 and CDR2 (germline): GTSNPN, SVGIG (reference sequence). The data were produced by immunoSEQ multiplex PCR, yet TCRdb's version contains in-frame clones alone and is incomplete. The sample includes around 150,000 clones, roughly 85% of them seen just once. The sequencing input was peripheral blood. The V and J genes are TRBV30 and TRBJ1-3; no clear D. This receptor was obtained from a human donor with acute or convalescent COVID-19. The donor label of this sample is uncertain. The CDR3 reads CAWSVVNSGNTIYF. CDR3 nucleotide sequence: TGTGCCTGGAGTGTTGTTAATTCTGGAAACACCATATATTTT.